The sample holds a few counts of the clone carrying this T cell receptor beta chain. Its antigen is unidentified. V dropped 5 bases and J dropped 4; count of bases not matched to a gene: 8. The CDR3 spans 14 residues. Germline lookup yields CDR1 LNHDA and CDR2 SQIVND (reference sequence). These data originate in a study of regulatory T cells in long-lasting Graves disease. In building TCR beta libraries, iRepertoire HTBI primers were used together with Arm-PCR of CDR3 regions. In the authors' workflow: About 62 TRBV and roughly 15 TRBJ segments were identified across samples. TCRdb reprocessed the multiplex PCR reads with MiXCR, giving one entry per CDR3 protein. The V and J calls, along with clone size, are taken from TCRdb and not from the paper's own processing. The table has about 520,000 distinct CDR3 sequences, around 13% seen once. Study-level results: Persistent patients had a count of shared public clonotypes (around 2,700) that exceeded that of new patients (966).

Sample time point: newly diagnosed GD, antithyroid drugs for less than 3 months. Preparation of the TCR library used RNA extracted from PBMCs. In addition, the sample was reused for a study of T cells in Graves' hyperthyroidism and ophthalmopathy. From that second work: Most thyroid clonotypes with frequency above 0.001 were detected in blood.

This specimen was peripheral blood mononuclear cells (PBMCs), taken at new diagnosis, from a patient treated with antithyroid drugs. The chain recombines TRBV19 with TRBJ2-7, with 7 bases fitting TRBD1. This TCR derives from a woman in her thirties with Graves disease. The CDR3 nucleotides read TGTGCCAGTAGTCTCGACAGGGAGCCATACGAGCAGTACTTC. The encoded protein is CASSLDREPYEQYF. The variable domain in full, completed from reference TRBV19 and TRBJ2-7, reads DGGITQSPKYLFRKEGQNVTLSCEQNLNHDAMYWYRQDPGQGLRLIYYSQIVNDFQKGDIAEGYSVSREKKESFPLTVTSAQKNPTAFYLCASSLDREPYEQYFGPGTRLTVT.